What follows describes a single T cell receptor (beta chain). Clones were sequenced by immunoSEQ multiplex PCR, and TCRdb holds only the in-frame ones, with some missing. The table has tens of thousands of clones, 81% seen once. This specimen comes from a study of blood T cell repertoires in COVID-19. With V trimmed by 6 bases and J by 8 bases, 7 bases remained unmatched. The CDR3 is 14 amino acids. Per the germline V gene, CDR1 is SNHLY and CDR2 is FYNNEI. Source material: peripheral blood. The clonotype comes from a man of 80 years or more with acute or convalescent COVID-19. The V call is TRBV2, the J call TRBJ2-1; 10 nucleotides agree with TRBD1. In DNA form, the CDR3 reads TGTGCCAGCAGCAAGGGACAGGGGATCGATGAGCAGTTCTTC. Its translation: CASSKGQGIDEQFF. The full variable domain, its missing parts supplied by reference TRBV2 and TRBJ2-1, is EPEVTQTPSHQVTQMGQEVILRCVPISNHLYFYWYRQILGQKVEFLVSFYNNEISEKSEIFDDQFSVERPDGSNFTLKIRSTKLEDSAMYFCASSKGQGIDEQFFGPGTRLTVL.